These 22 T cell receptor beta chains were all obtained from the same sample, sequenced in a study of radiation and T cells in renal cell carcinoma. Documented time point: blood 2 weeks post-SBRT. Treatment here: 15 Gy SBRT to primary tumor, nephrectomy 4 weeks later. Some clones are missing from TCRdb's copy, which holds only in-frame ones; the method was immunoSEQ multiplex PCR. The sample lists some 58,000 clones; around 76% were seen once. Sequences were derived from blood, sampled from a patient whose treatment included radiotherapy and nephrectomy. These receptors all come from a man in his fifties or sixties with renal cell carcinoma.

The chain joins TRBV4-3 to TRBJ2-3; no reliable D call. Trimming left V 0 bases short and J 1 base short, with 11 bases between. The length of the CDR3 is 16 residues. Per germline, CDR1 LGHNA and CDR2 YSLEER. Here the CDR3 DNA reads TGCGCCAGCAGCCAAGACGGGCCCCTGGGCACAGATACGCAGTATTTT. It specifies CASSQDGPLGTDTQYF.

The rearrangement uses TRBV4-3 and TRBJ2-1; D is possibly TRBD2 (5 bases). Germline CDR1 reads LGHNA; CDR2 reads YSLEER. The V end lost 4 bases, the J end lost 6 bases, and 16 bases lay between the germline ends. CDR3 length: 15 residues. In DNA, the CDR3 is TGCGCCAGCAGCCTGGGTATCTTTGAGGGCAATGAGCAGTTCTTC. This codes for CASSLGIFEGNEQFF.

The J gene is TRBJ2-2, the V gene TRBV18; 7 bases fit TRBD2. Per the germline V gene, CDR1 is KGHSH and CDR2 is LQKENI. The CDR3 totals 15 residues. Germline trimming cut 4 bases from V and 0 bases from J; bases unmatched to any gene: 2. CDR3 coding DNA: TGTGCCAGCTCACAACTAGCGACGAACACCGGGGAGCTGTTTTTT. This codes for CASSQLATNTGELFF.

V and J are TRBV27 and TRBJ1-2; 7 bases agree with TRBD1. J was trimmed by 7 bases and V by 5 bases; bases with no gene match: 13. The V gene's germline CDR1 is MNHEY and CDR2 SMNVEV (reference sequence). The CDR3 consists of 15 residues. CDR3 DNA sequence: TGTGCCAGCAGTCACCGACAGGGTGGGGTATCTGGCTACACCTTC. This codes for CASSHRQGGVSGYTF.

The J gene is TRBJ2-6, the V gene TRBV25-1; no clear D. The CDR3 is 12 residues long. Between the trimmed V and J ends, which lost 7 bases and 1 base, there was a span of 2 bases. Germline V gives CDR1 MGHDK, CDR2 SYGVNS. DNA of the CDR3: TGTGCCAGCATTTCTGGGGCCAACGTCCTGACTTTC. It encodes CASISGANVLTF.

This chain joins TRBV5-1 and TRBJ2-5; D unresolved. The CDR3 is 13 amino acids. The germline gives CDR1 SGHRS, CDR2 YFSETQ. Trimming cost V 2 bases and J 2 bases, with 7 bases left between them. The CDR3 reads CASSLELQETQYF. Here the CDR3 DNA reads TGCGCCAGCAGCTTAGAGCTGCAAGAGACCCAGTACTTC.

This clone was picked up one time. V and J are TRBV6-4 and TRBJ1-6; D ambiguous. Germline CDR1 MRHNA, CDR2 SNTAGT. The CDR3 has 13 residues. Trimming left V 8 bases short and J 6 bases short, with 11 bases between. CDR3 region: CASVSDPNSPLHF. For the CDR3, the DNA is TGTGCCAGCGTCTCGGATCCTAATTCACCCCTCCACTTT.

Here the CDR3 reads CSSWGVSGKETQYF. The CDR3 DNA follows: TGCAGCTCCTGGGGGGTTAGCGGTAAAGAGACCCAGTACTTC. The chain joins TRBV29-1 to TRBJ2-5, with D possibly being TRBD2 (6 bases). With 8 bases removed from V and 3 bases from J, the gap between germline ends came to 19 bases. CDR1 and CDR2 (germline): SQVTM, ANQGSEA. This CDR3 comprises 14 residues.

The rearrangement links TRBV5-6 to TRBJ2-7; TRBD2 matches at 14 bases. J was trimmed by 3 bases and V by 4 bases; bases with no gene match: 3. This CDR3 is 15 amino acids long. The germline V gene has CDR1 SGHDT and CDR2 YYEEEE. The CDR3 loop reads CASSPTSGRDYEQYV. CDR3 DNA: TGTGCCAGCAGCCCGACTAGCGGGAGGGACTACGAGCAGTACGTC.

The chain has TRBV4-2 and TRBJ2-2, with D possibly TRBD2 on 5 matching bases. Germline V gives CDR1 LGHNA, CDR2 YNFKEQ. The length of the CDR3 is 15 residues. V dropped 0 bases and J dropped 2 bases, with 7 bases sitting between them. CDR3 sequence reads: CASSQDPGNTGELFF. CDR3 sequence (DNA): TGTGCCAGCAGCCAAGATCCGGGAAACACCGGGGAGCTGTTTTTT.

The J gene is TRBJ2-1, the V gene TRBV30; weak D call: TRBD2 (5 bases). The V gene lost 3 bases and the J gene lost 7 bases, with 10 bases spanning the gap. Germline-derived CDR1 and CDR2 are GTSNPN and SVGIG (reference sequence). The CDR3 spans 12 residues. This CDR3 is CAWRLDLNEQFF. The CDR3 DNA is TGTGCCTGGAGACTGGACTTAAATGAGCAGTTCTTC.

This chain joins TRBV6-5 and TRBJ2-7, with 7 bases identical to TRBD1. Trimming removed 5 bases from V and 3 bases from J; junction bases left unmatched: 7. Germline CDR1 and CDR2: MNHEY and SVGAGI. This CDR3 is 14 amino acids long. The DNA for the CDR3 is TGTGCCAGCAGTCCCGACAGGGACCGCTACGAGCAGTACGTC. Its translation is CASSPDRDRYEQYV.

The chain couples TRBV7-3 to TRBJ2-7; no reliable D call. This CDR3 spans 10 amino acids. Germline V gene data show CDR1 as SGHTA and CDR2 as FQGTGA. Trimming took off 7 bases at V and 4 bases at J, with 5 bases between the two ends. CDR3 in DNA: TGTGCCAGCATCCCTTACGAGCAGTACGTC. Translating it yields CASIPYEQYV.

The CDR3 DNA reads TGCGCCAGCAGCTTGGATGGAACTGGGGCCAACGTCCTGACTTTC. Translating it yields CASSLDGTGANVLTF. V gene TRBV5-1 combines with J gene TRBJ2-6; D not certain. CDR3 length: 15 residues. CDR1 is SGHRS and CDR2 is YFSETQ in the germline V gene. Between the trimmed V and J ends, which lost 0 bases and 2 bases, there was a span of 6 bases.

The V gene is TRBV4-1, the J gene TRBJ2-2, with D uncertain. The germline CDR1 and CDR2 sequences are MGHRA and YSYEKL. V shed 0 bases and J shed 0 bases, with 5 bases lying between them. The CDR3 extends over 15 amino acids. DNA for the CDR3: TGCGCCAGCAGCCAAGAAACAGCGAACACCGGGGAGCTGTTTTTT. This encodes CASSQETANTGELFF.

J is TRBJ2-2 and V is TRBV5-5; D perhaps matches TRBD2 (5 bases). Germline CDR1 SGHKS, CDR2 YYEKEE (reference sequence). V was shortened by 1 base and J by 10 bases, with 14 bases between the two germline ends. The CDR3 has 14 residues. CDR3 coding DNA: TGTGCCAGCAGCTTGAGCGACTACGGAGTGGAGCTGTTTTTT. Its translation: CASSLSDYGVELFF. The full variable domain, with the rest looked up from reference TRBV5-5 and TRBJ2-2, is DAGVTQSPTHLIKTRGQQVTLRCSPISGHKSVSWYQQVLGQGPQFIFQYYEKEERGRGNFPDRFSARQFPNYSSELNVNALLLGDSALYLCASSLSDYGVELFFGEGSRLTVL.

The chain joins TRBV10-3 to TRBJ1-2; D not resolved. The V end was cut by 2 bases, the J end by 8 bases, with 9 bases between. The CDR3 contains 12 residues. CDR1 and CDR2 from the germline V gene are ENHRY and SYGVKD. In DNA form, the CDR3 reads TGTGCCATCAGTGAGCCCCTTTTGGGCTACACCTTC. This gives the protein CAISEPLLGYTF.

For this clone: The CDR3 carries no conserved terminal phenylalanine or tryptophan, so it likely arises from a read error. This rearrangement joins TRBV4-1 to TRBJ1-2; 7 bases line up with TRBD1. CDR1 is MGHRA, CDR2 YSYEKL, per germline. The length of the CDR3 is 15 residues. The V and J ends lost 0 bases and 2 bases, in that order; junction bases with no gene match: 3. The CDR3: CASSQEAGGNYGYTL. The CDR3 region has the DNA TGCGCCAGCAGCCAAGAGGCAGGGGGGAACTATGGCTACACCCTC.

This clone was observed once. This chain links TRBV19 with TRBJ1-5; D remains ambiguous. This CDR3 is built from 12 residues. Germline V gene lookup returns CDR1 LNHDA and CDR2 SQIVND (reference sequence). Trimming cost V 5 bases and J 1 base, with 3 bases left between them. The CDR3: CASSGSNQPQHF. The DNA for the CDR3 is TGTGCCAGTAGTGGCAGCAATCAGCCCCAGCATTTT. Full variable domain (rest looked up from reference TRBV19 and TRBJ1-5): DGGITQSPKYLFRKEGQNVTLSCEQNLNHDAMYWYRQDPGQGLRLIYYSQIVNDFQKGDIAEGYSVSREKKESFPLTVTSAQKNPTAFYLCASSGSNQPQHFGDGTRLSIL.

J is TRBJ2-5 and V is TRBV9, with 7 positions matching TRBD2. V was pared by 2 bases and J by 2 bases, with 6 bases of the junction left unmatched. The CDR3 is 15 amino acids. The germline CDR1 and CDR2 sequences are SGDLS and YYNGEE. Here the CDR3 DNA reads TGTGCCAGCAGCGTGGTAGCGGGCCGTCAAGAGACCCAGTACTTC. Encoded protein: CASSVVAGRQETQYF.

The chain couples TRBV29-1 to TRBJ2-2; possible D gene TRBD1, 6 bases. This CDR3 contains 14 residues. From germline, CDR1 is SQVTM and CDR2 ANQGSEA. Trimming stripped 4 bases from V and 5 bases from J, with 14 bases between. CDR3 sequence (DNA): TGCAGCGTTGTTTCAGGGGCGCGGACCGGGGAGCTGTTTTTT. Protein: CSVVSGARTGELFF.

CDR3 in DNA: TGTGCCAGCTCACCGAAACTAGCGGGAGGGAACATTCAGTACTTC. The encoded protein is CASSPKLAGGNIQYF. The chain has TRBV18 and TRBJ2-4; TRBD2 aligns across 13 bases. The germline V gene encodes CDR1 KGHSH and CDR2 LQKENI. The CDR3 consists of 15 residues. With 3 bases clipped from V and 7 bases from J, the junction kept 3 bases outside the gene matches.